Given below is one T cell receptor beta chain in context. The antigen remains unidentified. This sample was taken from a study of cytomegalovirus exposure and HLA in healthy donors. Between the trimmed V and J ends, which lost 3 bases and 7 bases, there was a span of 17 bases. Germline CDR1 is SGDLS and CDR2 is YYNGEE. The CDR3 is 15 amino acids. General study results and limits: An apparent linkage of common viral pathogens to several of the most significant clusters emerged in a later analysis. Follow-up analysis found HLA locus-dependent TCR association rates, highest for DRB1 and lowest for HLA-C.

Both 60 Vbeta primers and 13 Jbeta primers went into the PCR. Method: immunoSEQ multiplex PCR; TCRdb's copy keeps in-frame clones and lacks some. This repertoire shows under 250,000 clones, 65% to 85% found once; its top ten account for roughly 0.66%. The genes are TRBV9 and TRBJ2-1, with D maybe TRBD2 (7 bases). The clonotype originates from a boy younger than 10 in good health and CMV-seronegative. Sequenced material: PBMCs. Written as DNA, the CDR3 is TGTGCCAGCAGCGCCGGCGGGGGCAGGGAAAATGAGCAGTTCTTC. Its translation: CASSAGGGRENEQFF.